This T cell receptor (beta chain) appears in the sequencing data of a study of regulatory T cells in long-lasting Graves disease. TCR beta libraries were built with iRepertoire HTBI primers and Arm-PCR of CDR3 regions. TCRdb reprocessed the multiplex PCR reads with MiXCR, giving one entry per CDR3 protein. The sample lists over 500,000 distinct CDR3 sequences, 16% occurring once. V dropped 5 bases and J dropped 4; count of bases not matched to a gene: 9. The germline gives CDR1 SGHNT, CDR2 YENEEA. The CDR3 spans 16 residues. The sample's time point: newly diagnosed GD, antithyroid drugs for less than 3 months. Generation of the TCR library employed RNA extracted from PBMCs. The same specimen was also included in a second study, on T cells in Graves' hyperthyroidism and ophthalmopathy.

The chain carries TRBV11-3 and TRBJ2-1; 9 positions match TRBD2. The sample consisted of peripheral blood mononuclear cells (PBMCs), taken at new diagnosis, from a patient treated with antithyroid drugs. The source of this sequence is a woman aged 30 to 39 with Graves disease. The CDR3 DNA follows: TGTGCCAGCAGCCAAGATCCTAGCGGGGCTTACAATGAGCAGTTCTTC. Its translation: CASSQDPSGAYNEQFF.